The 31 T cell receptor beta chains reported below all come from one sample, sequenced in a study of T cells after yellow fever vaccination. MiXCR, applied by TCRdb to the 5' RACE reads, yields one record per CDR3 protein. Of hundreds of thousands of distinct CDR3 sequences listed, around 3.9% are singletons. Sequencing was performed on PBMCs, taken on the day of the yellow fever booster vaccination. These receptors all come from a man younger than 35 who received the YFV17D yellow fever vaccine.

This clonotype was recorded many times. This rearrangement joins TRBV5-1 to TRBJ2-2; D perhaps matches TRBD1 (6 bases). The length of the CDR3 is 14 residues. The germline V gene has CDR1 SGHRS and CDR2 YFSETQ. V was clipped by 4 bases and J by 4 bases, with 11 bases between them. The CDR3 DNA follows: TGCGCCAGCAGCCCCGGACAGTCCACCGGGGAGCTGTTTTTT. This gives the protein CASSPGQSTGELFF. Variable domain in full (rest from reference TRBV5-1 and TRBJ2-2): KAGVTQTPRYLIKTRGQQVTLSCSPISGHRSVSWYQQTPGQGLQFLFEYFSETQRNKGNFPGRFSGRQFSNSRSEMNVSTLELGDSALYLCASSPGQSTGELFFGEGSRLTVL.

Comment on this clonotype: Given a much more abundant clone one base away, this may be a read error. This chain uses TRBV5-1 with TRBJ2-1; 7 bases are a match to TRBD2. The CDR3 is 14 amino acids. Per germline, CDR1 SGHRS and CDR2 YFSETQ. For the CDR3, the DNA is TGCGCCAGCAGTCTAGCGGTCTCCTACAATCAGCAGTTCTTC. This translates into CASSLAVSYNQQFF. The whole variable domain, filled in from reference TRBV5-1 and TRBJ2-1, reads KAGVTQTPRYLIKTRGQQVTLSCSPISGHRSVSWYQQTPGQGLQFLFEYFSETQRNKGNFPGRFSGRQFSNSRSEMNVSTLELGDSALYLCASSLAVSYNQQFFGPGTRLTVL.

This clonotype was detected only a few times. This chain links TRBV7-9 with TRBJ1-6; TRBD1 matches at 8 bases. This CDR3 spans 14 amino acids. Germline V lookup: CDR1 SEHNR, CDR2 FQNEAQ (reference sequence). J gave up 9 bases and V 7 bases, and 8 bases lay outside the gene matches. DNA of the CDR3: TGTGCCAGCACCCTAGACAGGGGAACTTCACCCCTCCACTTT. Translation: CASTLDRGTSPLHF. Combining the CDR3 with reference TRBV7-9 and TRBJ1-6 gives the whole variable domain DTGVSQNPRHKITKRGQNVTFRCDPISEHNRLYWYRQTLGQGPEFLTYFQNEAQLEKSRLLSDRFSAERPKGSFSTLEIQRTEQGDSAMYLCASTLDRGTSPLHFGNGTRLTVT.

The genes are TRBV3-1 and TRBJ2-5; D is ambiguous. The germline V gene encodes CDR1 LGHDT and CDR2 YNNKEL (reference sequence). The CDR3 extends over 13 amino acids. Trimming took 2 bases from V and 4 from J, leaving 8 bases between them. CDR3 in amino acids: CASSQNVGETQYF. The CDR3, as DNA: TGTGCCAGCAGCCAAAACGTAGGAGAGACCCAGTACTTC.

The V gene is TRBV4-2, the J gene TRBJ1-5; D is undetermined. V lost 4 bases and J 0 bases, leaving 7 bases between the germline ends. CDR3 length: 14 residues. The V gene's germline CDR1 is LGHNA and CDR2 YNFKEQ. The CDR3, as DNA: TGTGCCAGCAGCCTTGGATATAGCAATCAGCCCCAGCATTTT. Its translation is CASSLGYSNQPQHF.

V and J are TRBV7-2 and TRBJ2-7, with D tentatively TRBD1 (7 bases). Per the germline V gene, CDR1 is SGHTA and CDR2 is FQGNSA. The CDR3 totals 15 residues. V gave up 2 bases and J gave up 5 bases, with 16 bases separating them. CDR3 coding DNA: TGTGCCAGCAGCTTAAGGGGGCGCGGGGTCCACGAGCAGTACTTC. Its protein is CASSLRGRGVHEQYF.

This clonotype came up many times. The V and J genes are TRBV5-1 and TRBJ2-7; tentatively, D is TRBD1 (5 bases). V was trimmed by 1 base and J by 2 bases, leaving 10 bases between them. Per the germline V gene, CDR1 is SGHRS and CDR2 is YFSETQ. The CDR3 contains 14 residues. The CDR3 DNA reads TGCGCCAGCAGCTTGCGGACAACCGCCTACGAGCAGTACTTC. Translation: CASSLRTTAYEQYF. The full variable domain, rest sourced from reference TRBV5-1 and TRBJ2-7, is KAGVTQTPRYLIKTRGQQVTLSCSPISGHRSVSWYQQTPGQGLQFLFEYFSETQRNKGNFPGRFSGRQFSNSRSEMNVSTLELGDSALYLCASSLRTTAYEQYFGPGTRLTVT.

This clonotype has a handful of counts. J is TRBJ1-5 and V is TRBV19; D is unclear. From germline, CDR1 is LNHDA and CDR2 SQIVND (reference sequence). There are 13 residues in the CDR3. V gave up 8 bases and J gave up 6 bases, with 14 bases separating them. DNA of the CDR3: TGTGCCAGTCGACGGGTCGAGGGTCAGCCCCAGCATTTT. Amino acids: CASRRVEGQPQHF.

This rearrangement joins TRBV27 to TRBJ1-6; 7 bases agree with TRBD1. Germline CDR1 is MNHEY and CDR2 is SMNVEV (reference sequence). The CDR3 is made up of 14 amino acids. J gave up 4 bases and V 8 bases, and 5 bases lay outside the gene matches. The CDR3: CASGPGQYNSPLHF. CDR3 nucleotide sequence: TGTGCCAGCGGGCCGGGACAGTATAATTCACCCCTCCACTTT.

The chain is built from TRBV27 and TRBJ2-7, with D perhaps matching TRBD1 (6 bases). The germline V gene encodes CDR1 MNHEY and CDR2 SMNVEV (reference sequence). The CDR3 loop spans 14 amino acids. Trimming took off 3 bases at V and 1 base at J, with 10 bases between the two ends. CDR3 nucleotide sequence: TGTGCCAGCAGTTTCTCCACAGGGTCCTACGAGCAGTACTTC. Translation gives CASSFSTGSYEQYF.

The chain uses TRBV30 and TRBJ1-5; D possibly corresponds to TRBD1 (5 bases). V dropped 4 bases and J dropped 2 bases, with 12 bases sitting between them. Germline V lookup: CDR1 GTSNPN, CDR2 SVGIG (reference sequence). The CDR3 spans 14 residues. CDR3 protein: CAWTGRAGNQPQHF. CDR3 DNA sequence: TGTGCCTGGACTGGCAGGGCCGGCAATCAGCCCCAGCATTTT.

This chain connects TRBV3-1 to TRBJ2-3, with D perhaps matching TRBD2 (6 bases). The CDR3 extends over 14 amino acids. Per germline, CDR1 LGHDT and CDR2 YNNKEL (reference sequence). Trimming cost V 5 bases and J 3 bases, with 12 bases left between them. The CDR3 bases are TGTGCCAGCAGCTACGGGACTTATACAGATACGCAGTATTTT. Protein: CASSYGTYTDTQYF.

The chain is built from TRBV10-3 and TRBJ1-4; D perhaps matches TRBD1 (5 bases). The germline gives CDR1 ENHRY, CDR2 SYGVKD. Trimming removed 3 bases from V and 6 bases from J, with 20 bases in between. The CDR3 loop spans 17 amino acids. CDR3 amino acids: CAISDPPRGGVDEKLFF. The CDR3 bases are TGTGCCATCAGTGACCCACCGAGGGGAGGGGTGGATGAAAAACTGTTTTTT.

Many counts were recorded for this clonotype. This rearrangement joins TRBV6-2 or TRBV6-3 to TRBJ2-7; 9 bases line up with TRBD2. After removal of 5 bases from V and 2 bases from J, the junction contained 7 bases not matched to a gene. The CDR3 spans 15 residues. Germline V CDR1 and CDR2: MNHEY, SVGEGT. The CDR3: CASSLTSGSPYEQYF. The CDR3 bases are TGTGCCAGCAGTCTTACTAGCGGGTCCCCCTACGAGCAGTACTTC.

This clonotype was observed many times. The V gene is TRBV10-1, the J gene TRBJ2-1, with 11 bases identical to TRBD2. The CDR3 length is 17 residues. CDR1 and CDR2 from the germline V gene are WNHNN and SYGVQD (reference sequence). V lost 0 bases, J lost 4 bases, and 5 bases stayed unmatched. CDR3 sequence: CASSESITSGRYNEQFF. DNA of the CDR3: TGCGCCAGCAGTGAGTCGATAACTAGCGGGAGATACAATGAGCAGTTCTTC.

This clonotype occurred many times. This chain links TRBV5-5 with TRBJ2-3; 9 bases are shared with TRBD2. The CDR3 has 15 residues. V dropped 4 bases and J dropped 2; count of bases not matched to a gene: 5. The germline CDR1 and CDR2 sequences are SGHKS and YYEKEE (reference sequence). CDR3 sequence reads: CASSASGGTTDTQYF. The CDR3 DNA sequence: TGTGCCAGCAGCGCCAGCGGGGGGACCACAGATACGCAGTATTTT.

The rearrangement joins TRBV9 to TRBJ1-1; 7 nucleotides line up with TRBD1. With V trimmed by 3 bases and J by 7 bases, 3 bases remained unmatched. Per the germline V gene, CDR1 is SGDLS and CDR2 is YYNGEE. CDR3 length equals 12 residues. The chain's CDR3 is CASSAGDSEAFF. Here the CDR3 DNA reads TGTGCCAGCAGCGCAGGGGACAGTGAAGCTTTCTTT.

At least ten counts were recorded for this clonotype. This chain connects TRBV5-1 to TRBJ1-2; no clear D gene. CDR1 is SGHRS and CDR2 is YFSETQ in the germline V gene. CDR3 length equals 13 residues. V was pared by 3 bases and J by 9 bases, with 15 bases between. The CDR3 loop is CASSSDYPGSYTF. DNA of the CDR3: TGCGCCAGCAGCTCCGATTACCCGGGGAGCTACACCTTC.

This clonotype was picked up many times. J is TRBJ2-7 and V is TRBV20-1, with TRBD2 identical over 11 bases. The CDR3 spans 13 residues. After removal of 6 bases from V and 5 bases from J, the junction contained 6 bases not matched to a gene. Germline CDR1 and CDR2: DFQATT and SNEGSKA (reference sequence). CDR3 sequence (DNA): TGCAGTGCGACCCATAGCGGGGGGGACGAGCAGTACTTC. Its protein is CSATHSGGDEQYF.

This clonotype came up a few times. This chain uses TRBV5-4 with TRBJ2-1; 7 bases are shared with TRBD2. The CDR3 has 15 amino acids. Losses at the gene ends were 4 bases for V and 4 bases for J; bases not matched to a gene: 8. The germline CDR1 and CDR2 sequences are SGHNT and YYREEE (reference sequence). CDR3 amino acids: CASSGGQAGYNEQFF. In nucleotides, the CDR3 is TGTGCCAGCAGCGGGGGTCAAGCGGGGTACAATGAGCAGTTCTTC. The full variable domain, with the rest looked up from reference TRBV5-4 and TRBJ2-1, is ETGVTQSPTHLIKTRGQQVTLRCSSQSGHNTVSWYQQALGQGPQFIFQYYREEENGRGNFPPRFSGLQFPNYSSELNVNALELDDSALYLCASSGGQAGYNEQFFGPGTRLTVL.

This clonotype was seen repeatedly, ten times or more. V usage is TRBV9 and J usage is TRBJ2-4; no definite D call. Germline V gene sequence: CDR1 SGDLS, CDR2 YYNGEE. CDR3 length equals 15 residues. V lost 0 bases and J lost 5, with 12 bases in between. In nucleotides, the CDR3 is TGTGCCAGCAGCGTAGGAGGCGGTGGTCAAAACATTCAGTACTTC. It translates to CASSVGGGGQNIQYF.

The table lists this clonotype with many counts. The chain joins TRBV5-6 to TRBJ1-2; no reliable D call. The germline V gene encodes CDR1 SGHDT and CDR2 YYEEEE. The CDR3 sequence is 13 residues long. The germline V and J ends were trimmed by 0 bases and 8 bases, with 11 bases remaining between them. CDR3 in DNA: TGTGCCAGCAGCTTGGCTCACCGCCAAGGCTACACCTTC. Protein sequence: CASSLAHRQGYTF.

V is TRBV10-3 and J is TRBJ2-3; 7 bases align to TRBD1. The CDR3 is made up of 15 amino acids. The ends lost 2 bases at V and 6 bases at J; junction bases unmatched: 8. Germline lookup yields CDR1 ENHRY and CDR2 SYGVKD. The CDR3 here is CAISERQGRTDTQYF. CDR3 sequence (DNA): TGTGCCATCAGTGAGCGACAGGGAAGGACGGATACGCAGTATTTT.

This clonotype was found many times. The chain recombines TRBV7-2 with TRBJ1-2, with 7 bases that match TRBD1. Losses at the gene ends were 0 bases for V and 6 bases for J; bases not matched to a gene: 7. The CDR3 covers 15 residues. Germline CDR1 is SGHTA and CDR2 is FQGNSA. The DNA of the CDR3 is TGTGCCAGCAGCTTAGCGCTTTGGGACAGCCATGGCTACACCTTC. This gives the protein CASSLALWDSHGYTF.

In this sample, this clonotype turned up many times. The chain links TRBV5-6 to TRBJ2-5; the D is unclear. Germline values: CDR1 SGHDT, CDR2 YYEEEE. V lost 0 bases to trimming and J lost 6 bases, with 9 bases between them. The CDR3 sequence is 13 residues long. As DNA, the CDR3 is TGTGCCAGCAGCTTGGACATGGTTAAGACCCAGTACTTC. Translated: CASSLDMVKTQYF.

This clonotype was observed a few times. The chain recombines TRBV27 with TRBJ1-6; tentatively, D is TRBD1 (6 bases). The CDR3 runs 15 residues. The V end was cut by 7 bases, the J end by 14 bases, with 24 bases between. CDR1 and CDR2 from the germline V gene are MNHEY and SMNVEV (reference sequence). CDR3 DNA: TGTGCCAGCAATCCGACTCCAGGGGCTTTAAGGTCCCTCCACTTT. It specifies CASNPTPGALRSLHF.

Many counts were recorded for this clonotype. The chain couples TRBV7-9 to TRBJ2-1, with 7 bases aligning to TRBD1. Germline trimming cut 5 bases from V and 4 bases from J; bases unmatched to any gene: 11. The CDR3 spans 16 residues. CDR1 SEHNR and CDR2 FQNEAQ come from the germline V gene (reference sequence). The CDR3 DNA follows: TGTGCCAGCAGCCTTCGACAGGGTTGGTCGTACAATGAGCAGTTCTTC. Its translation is CASSLRQGWSYNEQFF.

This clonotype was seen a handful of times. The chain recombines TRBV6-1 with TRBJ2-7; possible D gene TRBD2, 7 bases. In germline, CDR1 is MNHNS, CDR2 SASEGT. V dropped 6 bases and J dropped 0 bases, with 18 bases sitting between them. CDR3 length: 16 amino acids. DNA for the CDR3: TGTGCCAGCAGGACCCTAGGGGGGGGCACCTCCTACGAGCAGTACTTC. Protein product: CASRTLGGGTSYEQYF.

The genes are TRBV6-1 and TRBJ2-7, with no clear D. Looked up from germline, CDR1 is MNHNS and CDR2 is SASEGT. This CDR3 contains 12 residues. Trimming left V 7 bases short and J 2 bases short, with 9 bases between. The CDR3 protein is CASTEIAYEQYF. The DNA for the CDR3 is TGTGCCAGCACCGAGATTGCCTACGAGCAGTACTTC.

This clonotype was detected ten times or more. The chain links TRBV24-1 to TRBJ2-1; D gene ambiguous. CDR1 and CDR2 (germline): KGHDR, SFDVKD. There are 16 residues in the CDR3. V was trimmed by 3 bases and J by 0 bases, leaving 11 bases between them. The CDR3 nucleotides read TGTGCCACCAGTGATGCTAGGGCCCTCTCCTACAATGAGCAGTTCTTC. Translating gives CATSDARALSYNEQFF.

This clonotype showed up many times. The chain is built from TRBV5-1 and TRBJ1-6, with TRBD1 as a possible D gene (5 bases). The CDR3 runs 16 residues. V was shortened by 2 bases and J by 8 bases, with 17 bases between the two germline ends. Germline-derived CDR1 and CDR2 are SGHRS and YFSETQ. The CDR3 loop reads CASSLQEGLGYSPLHF. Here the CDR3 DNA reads TGCGCCAGCAGCTTACAGGAGGGGCTGGGATATTCACCCCTCCACTTT.